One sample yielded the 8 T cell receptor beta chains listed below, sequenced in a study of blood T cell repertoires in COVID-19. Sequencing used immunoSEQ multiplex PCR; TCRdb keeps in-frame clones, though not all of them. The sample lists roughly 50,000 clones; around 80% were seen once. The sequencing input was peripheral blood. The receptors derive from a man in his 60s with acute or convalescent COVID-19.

The CDR3 spells CASSLDGRGPEAFF. The DNA for the CDR3 is TGTGCCAGCAGCTTGGACGGCAGGGGACCTGAAGCTTTCTTT. The chain has TRBV9 and TRBJ1-1, with D perhaps TRBD1 (6 bases). CDR1 is SGDLS and CDR2 is YYNGEE in the germline V gene. Trimming stripped 4 bases from V and 6 bases from J, with 16 bases between. The CDR3 is 14 amino acids.

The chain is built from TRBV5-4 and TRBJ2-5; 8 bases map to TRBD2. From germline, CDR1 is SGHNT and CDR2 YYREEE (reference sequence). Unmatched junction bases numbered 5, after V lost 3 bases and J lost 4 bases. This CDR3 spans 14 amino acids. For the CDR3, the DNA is TGTGCCAGCAGCTCCCAGCGGGAGACAGAGACCCAGTACTTC. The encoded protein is CASSSQRETETQYF.

Here the CDR3 reads CASSYGGEQFF. In nucleotides, the CDR3 is TGTGCCAGCAGCTATGGAGGTGAGCAGTTCTTC. V gene TRBV7-6 combines with J gene TRBJ2-1, with D maybe TRBD2 (5 bases). The CDR3 consists of 11 residues. The germline gives CDR1 SGHVS, CDR2 FNYEAQ. The V end lost 4 bases, the J end lost 9 bases, and 7 bases lay between the germline ends.

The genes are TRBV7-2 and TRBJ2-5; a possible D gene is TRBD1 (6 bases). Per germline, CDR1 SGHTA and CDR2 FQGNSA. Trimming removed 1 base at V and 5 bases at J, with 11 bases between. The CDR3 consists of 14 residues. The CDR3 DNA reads TGTGCCAGCAGCTTAGTATCGCAGGGGGAGACCCAGTACTTC. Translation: CASSLVSQGETQYF.

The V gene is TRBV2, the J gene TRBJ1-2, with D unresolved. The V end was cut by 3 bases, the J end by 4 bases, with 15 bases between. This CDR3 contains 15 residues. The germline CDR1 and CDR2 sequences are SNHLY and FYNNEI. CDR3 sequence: CASSEFGLPVYGYTF. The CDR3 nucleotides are TGTGCCAGCAGTGAGTTTGGACTCCCAGTCTATGGCTACACCTTC.

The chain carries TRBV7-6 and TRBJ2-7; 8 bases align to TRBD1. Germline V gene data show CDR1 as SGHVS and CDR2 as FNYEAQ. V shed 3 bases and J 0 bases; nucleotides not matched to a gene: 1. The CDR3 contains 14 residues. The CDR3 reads CASSFDRGSYEQYF. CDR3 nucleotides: TGTGCCAGCAGCTTCGACAGGGGCTCCTACGAGCAGTACTTC.

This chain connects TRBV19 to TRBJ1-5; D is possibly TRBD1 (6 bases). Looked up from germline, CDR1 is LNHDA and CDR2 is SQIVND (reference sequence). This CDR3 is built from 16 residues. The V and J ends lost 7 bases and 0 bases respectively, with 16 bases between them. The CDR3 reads CASTSDSLYSNQPQHF. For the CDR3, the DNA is TGTGCCAGTACCTCGGACAGCCTTTATAGCAATCAGCCCCAGCATTTT.

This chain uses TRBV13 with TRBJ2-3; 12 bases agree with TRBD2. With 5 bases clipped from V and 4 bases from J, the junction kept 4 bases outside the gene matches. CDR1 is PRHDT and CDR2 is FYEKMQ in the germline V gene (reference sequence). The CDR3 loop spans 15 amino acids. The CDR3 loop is CASSPRLAGADTQYF. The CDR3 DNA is TGTGCCAGCAGCCCCAGACTAGCGGGAGCAGATACGCAGTATTTT.